The 24 T cell receptor beta chains listed next were all sequenced from one sample in a study of identical twins. TCRdb re-called the 5' RACE reads through MiXCR, storing one row per CDR3 protein. The table shows about 100,000 distinct CDR3 sequences, with around 5.5% occurring only once. Material for sequencing was memory T cells sorted from blood. The source is a woman between 45 and 60 years old in good health.

This clonotype was observed a handful of times. The chain has TRBV10-2 and TRBJ1-2; 7 bases align to TRBD1. The germline gives CDR1 WSHSY, CDR2 SAAADI. This CDR3 has 14 amino acids. J gave up 3 bases and V 3 bases, and 4 bases lay outside the gene matches. CDR3 residues: CASSDTGTDYGYTF. CDR3 nucleotide sequence: TGCGCCAGCAGTGATACCGGGACAGACTATGGCTACACCTTC.

This clonotype was observed many times. The chain recombines TRBV7-2 with TRBJ2-3; TRBD2 is a possible D gene (5 bases). This CDR3 contains 14 residues. Germline assignment: CDR1 SGHTA and CDR2 FQGNSA. Trimming removed 3 bases from V and 3 bases from J, with 10 bases in between. The CDR3 sequence is CASSFRGRTDTQYF. The CDR3, as DNA: TGTGCCAGCAGCTTCCGGGGAAGGACAGATACGCAGTATTTT. The full variable domain, with the rest looked up from reference TRBV7-2 and TRBJ2-3, is GAGVSQSPSNKVTEKGKDVELRCDPISGHTALYWYRQSLGQGLEFLIYFQGNSAPDKSGLPSDRFSAERTGGSVSTLTIQRTQQEDSAVYLCASSFRGRTDTQYFGPGTRLTVL.

This clonotype appeared many times. V gene TRBV3-1 combines with J gene TRBJ1-6; a weak D match, TRBD1 (5 bases). Germline loops: CDR1 LGHDT, CDR2 YNNKEL (reference sequence). The CDR3 runs to 16 residues. Trimming left V 4 bases short and J 7 bases short, with 17 bases between. The CDR3 is CASSRAEPGRNSPLHF. CDR3 nucleotide sequence: TGTGCCAGCAGCCGAGCGGAGCCAGGGAGGAATTCACCCCTCCACTTT.

This clonotype occurred a few times. The gene calls are TRBV9 and TRBJ2-2; D is perhaps TRBD2 (5 bases). The CDR3 is made up of 14 amino acids. The germline CDR1 and CDR2 sequences are SGDLS and YYNGEE. V shed 3 bases and J shed 2 bases, with 8 bases lying between them. The CDR3 nucleotides are TGTGCCAGCAGCGCGGGAATAAACACCGGGGAGCTGTTTTTT. This translates into CASSAGINTGELFF.

In its sample, this clonotype was seen many times. The chain has TRBV20-1 and TRBJ1-2; D is unclear. The germline gives CDR1 DFQATT, CDR2 SNEGSKA (reference sequence). V lost 5 bases to trimming and J lost 3 bases, with 16 bases between them. This CDR3 has 14 amino acids. The CDR3 DNA reads as TGCAGTGCTGGCCCGGATGGGCGAGACTATGGCTACACCTTC. Translated: CSAGPDGRDYGYTF.

This clonotype was detected ten times or more. This chain joins TRBV6-5 and TRBJ2-6; 7 nucleotides match TRBD1. V lost 5 bases and J lost 2; bases outside the gene matches: 18. The CDR3 is made up of 20 amino acids. Germline CDR1 MNHEY, CDR2 SVGAGI. CDR3 in DNA: TGTGCCAGCAGTACCCGGACAGGTTGGTTCCCTGGAACTGGGGCCAACGTCCTGACTTTC. Translating gives CASSTRTGWFPGTGANVLTF.

This clonotype was picked up many times. The chain employs TRBV2 and TRBJ2-3; a possible D gene is TRBD2 (5 bases). CDR3 length: 13 amino acids. Germline loops: CDR1 SNHLY, CDR2 FYNNEI. Deletions cut 5 bases from V and 3 bases from J, with 9 bases between. Here the CDR3 DNA reads TGTGCCAGCAGTTCCAGAGGGACAGATACGCAGTATTTT. Translation gives CASSSRGTDTQYF.

This clonotype was detected many times. This sequence joins TRBV10-3 and TRBJ2-7; the D is unclear. Germline CDR1 and CDR2: ENHRY and SYGVKD. This CDR3 spans 13 amino acids. V dropped 0 bases and J dropped 3 bases, with 6 bases sitting between them. The DNA for the CDR3 is TGTGCCATCAGTGAGTCATACGGCTACGAGCAGTACGTC. Translation: CAISESYGYEQYV.

There are many counts of this clonotype. J is TRBJ1-1 and V is TRBV2, with D uncertain. The CDR3 consists of 13 residues. Between the trimmed V and J ends, which lost 1 base and 5 bases, there was a span of 8 bases. Germline CDR1 and CDR2: SNHLY and FYNNEI. CDR3 protein: CASSEGQKTEAFF. The CDR3 bases are TGTGCCAGCAGTGAAGGGCAGAAGACTGAAGCTTTCTTT.

This clonotype showed up many times. The V call is TRBV12-3 or TRBV12-4, the J call TRBJ1-4; D uncertain. The CDR3 is made up of 16 amino acids. The germline V and J ends were trimmed by 6 bases and 3 bases, with 17 bases remaining between them. The CDR3 is CASSSDPGEANEKLFF. CDR3 in DNA: TGTGCCAGCAGCTCCGACCCCGGCGAGGCTAATGAAAAACTGTTTTTT.

This clonotype appeared a few times. This chain connects TRBV29-1 to TRBJ2-1, with D uncertain. Germline CDR1 and CDR2: SQVTM and ANQGSEA. The ends were cut back, 4 bases at V and 7 bases at J, with 17 bases in the middle. The CDR3 sequence is 14 residues long. The CDR3 is CSVVTTATPNEQFF. The CDR3 DNA sequence: TGCAGCGTTGTAACAACTGCAACCCCTAATGAGCAGTTCTTC.

This clonotype was seen many times. V is TRBV5-5 and J is TRBJ2-2; 7 nucleotides line up with TRBD1. The CDR3 has 13 amino acids. Germline CDR1 SGHKS, CDR2 YYEKEE (reference sequence). J lost 5 bases, V lost 7 bases, and 5 bases had no gene match. The DNA of the CDR3 is TGTGCCAGCTGGACAGGCCTTACCGGGGAGCTGTTTTTT. It is translated as CASWTGLTGELFF. Together with reference TRBV5-5 and TRBJ2-2, the CDR3 gives the full variable domain: DAGVTQSPTHLIKTRGQQVTLRCSPISGHKSVSWYQQVLGQGPQFIFQYYEKEERGRGNFPDRFSARQFPNYSSELNVNALLLGDSALYLCASWTGLTGELFFGEGSRLTVL.

This clonotype showed up just a few times. V and J are TRBV19 and TRBJ2-5; D is ambiguous. Deletions cut 1 base from V and 3 bases from J, with 6 bases between. Germline V gene lookup returns CDR1 LNHDA and CDR2 SQIVND (reference sequence). The length of the CDR3 is 13 residues. The CDR3 bases are TGTGCCAGTAGTATAGCGGTGAAAGAGACCCAGTACTTC. Its translation is CASSIAVKETQYF. The whole variable domain, filled in from reference TRBV19 and TRBJ2-5, reads DGGITQSPKYLFRKEGQNVTLSCEQNLNHDAMYWYRQDPGQGLRLIYYSQIVNDFQKGDIAEGYSVSREKKESFPLTVTSAQKNPTAFYLCASSIAVKETQYFGPGTRLLVL.

This clonotype was recorded many times. The chain joins TRBV5-1 to TRBJ2-7, with D tentatively TRBD2 (5 bases). V dropped 0 bases and J dropped 3 bases, with 19 bases sitting between them. There are 17 residues in the CDR3. Germline CDR1 SGHRS, CDR2 YFSETQ. The CDR3 region is CASSLGGLSPSDYEQYF. As DNA, the CDR3 is TGCGCCAGCAGCTTGGGAGGACTTAGCCCATCGGACTACGAGCAGTACTTC.

This clonotype has more than one count but fewer than ten. The V gene is TRBV30, the J gene TRBJ1-5, with D possibly TRBD1 on 5 matching bases. The CDR3 sequence is 13 residues long. The germline V and J ends were trimmed by 4 bases and 5 bases, with 12 bases remaining between them. The germline gives CDR1 GTSNPN, CDR2 SVGIG (reference sequence). In nucleotides, the CDR3 is TGTGCCTGGACCGGTGGGGCCGATCAGCCCCAGCATTTT. Translating it yields CAWTGGADQPQHF.

The chain has TRBV6-6 and TRBJ2-1; TRBD1 aligns across 8 bases. Germline V gene sequence: CDR1 MNHNY, CDR2 SVGAGI (reference sequence). With 4 bases clipped from V and 15 bases from J, the junction kept 17 bases outside the gene matches. CDR3 length: 15 residues. The CDR3 region is CASSSGQGDGTARFF. CDR3 DNA: TGTGCCAGCAGTTCCGGACAGGGAGACGGGACGGCGCGGTTCTTC.

Many counts were recorded for this clonotype. J is TRBJ2-1 and V is TRBV6-1; no reliable D call. V was cut by 0 bases and J by 9 bases, with 6 bases left in between. There are 12 residues in the CDR3. Germline V gene lookup returns CDR1 MNHNS and CDR2 SASEGT. The CDR3 loop is CASSEARFEQFF. The CDR3 bases are TGTGCCAGCAGTGAAGCCCGTTTTGAGCAGTTCTTC.

The chain employs TRBV30 and TRBJ2-7; TRBD1 matches at 7 bases. The CDR3 length is 14 residues. V gave up 0 bases and J gave up 1 base; unmatched junction bases: 3. Germline V gene data show CDR1 as GTSNPN and CDR2 as SVGIG (reference sequence). CDR3 loop: CAWSVRGTSYEQYF. The CDR3 bases are TGTGCCTGGAGTGTCAGGGGGACATCCTACGAGCAGTACTTC.

This clonotype has a handful of counts. The chain has TRBV19 and TRBJ2-1; no definite D call. In germline, CDR1 is LNHDA, CDR2 SQIVND (reference sequence). The V and J ends lost 5 bases and 6 bases respectively, with 5 bases between them. The CDR3 has 11 residues. CDR3: CASSRTNEQFF. The CDR3, as DNA: TGTGCCAGTAGTCGTACCAATGAGCAGTTCTTC.

This clonotype was seen a few times. J is TRBJ2-5 and V is TRBV12-3 or TRBV12-4, with D tentatively TRBD1 or TRBD2 (6 bases each). CDR3 size: 13 residues. V dropped 8 bases and J dropped 5 bases, with 15 bases sitting between them. Written as DNA, the CDR3 is TGTGCCAGCTCCAGGGGTGGGGGGGAGACCCAGTACTTC. Protein product: CASSRGGGETQYF.

This clonotype was detected a few times. The gene calls are TRBV20-1 and TRBJ1-5; a weak D match, TRBD1 (6 bases). The CDR3 is made up of 13 amino acids. Trimming shortened V by 3 bases and J by 8 bases, and 14 bases separated the two germline ends. Germline V gene sequence: CDR1 DFQATT, CDR2 SNEGSKA (reference sequence). CDR3 sequence reads: CSASRGGAEPQHF. The CDR3 DNA sequence: TGCAGTGCTAGTAGGGGGGGCGCGGAGCCCCAGCATTTT.

This clonotype was detected only once. The rearrangement joins TRBV29-1 to TRBJ2-1; 10 bases agree with TRBD1. The CDR3 contains 14 residues. Germline V lookup: CDR1 SQVTM, CDR2 ANQGSEA. The DNA for the CDR3 is TGCAGAGATATATTCGGGACAGGGGCCAATGAGCAGTTCTTC. Translation gives CRDIFGTGANEQFF.

The table lists this clonotype with many counts. The rearrangement uses TRBV19 and TRBJ2-5, with 11 bases that match TRBD2. Germline trimming cut 5 bases from V and 2 bases from J; bases unmatched to any gene: 7. The germline gives CDR1 LNHDA, CDR2 SQIVND (reference sequence). The CDR3 is 16 amino acids. The CDR3 reads CASSPRGLAVQETQYF. The DNA for the CDR3 is TGTGCCAGTAGTCCTCGGGGACTAGCGGTTCAAGAGACCCAGTACTTC.

This clonotype was observed a few times. The CDR3 here is CASSQDSASVNNEQFF. The CDR3 DNA reads as TGCGCCAGCAGCCAAGATTCGGCTAGCGTGAACAATGAGCAGTTCTTC. V and J are TRBV4-1 and TRBJ2-1, with TRBD2 as a possible D gene (6 bases). This CDR3 contains 16 residues. The germline gives CDR1 MGHRA, CDR2 YSYEKL. The V end lost 0 bases, the J end lost 5 bases, and 14 bases lay between the germline ends.